This T cell receptor beta chain was identified in a study of blood T cell repertoires in COVID-19. For the study at large: Collection of acute and convalescent COVID-19 samples took place in the United States, Italy and Spain. T cells, B-cell-depleted T cells, or PBMCs provided the cDNA or gDNA that served as material.

Assay used: immunoSEQ multiplex PCR; TCRdb lists only in-frame clones, some missing. The sample comprises more than 200,000 clones, roughly 90% of which are singletons, and 1.5% to 2% rests with the top ten. The germline V gene has CDR1 MNHEY and CDR2 SVGAGI. The CDR3 covers 14 residues. The V and J ends lost 6 bases and 4 bases, in that order; junction bases with no gene match: 3. The chain combines TRBV6-5 with TRBJ2-1; 10 bases agree with TRBD1. This clonotype originated in a man between 65 and 85 years old with acute or convalescent COVID-19. The specimen was peripheral blood. The CDR3 DNA follows: TGTGCCAGCAGGACAGGGGGCCCTTACAATGAGCAGTTCTTC. Its translation: CASRTGGPYNEQFF.